This T cell receptor beta chain was captured by sequencing in a study of T cell responses to AZD1222 COVID-19 vaccine. With 5 bases removed from V and 11 bases from J, the gap between germline ends came to 16 bases. This CDR3 region has 14 residues. Germline V gene lookup returns CDR1 MNHEY and CDR2 SVGAGI. Clones were sequenced by immunoSEQ multiplex PCR, and TCRdb holds only the in-frame ones, with some missing. The sample lists tens of thousands of clones, about three quarters seen once, with approximately 6.3% in the top ten. This receptor was taken from an adult in good health. The genes are TRBV6-5 and TRBJ1-6; no clear D. Specimen: peripheral blood, collected on day 0 of AZD1222 vaccination. In DNA form, the CDR3 reads TGTGCCAGCAGTCCCCCGAGGGATAGAGCACCCCTCCACTTT. This codes for CASSPPRDRAPLHF.